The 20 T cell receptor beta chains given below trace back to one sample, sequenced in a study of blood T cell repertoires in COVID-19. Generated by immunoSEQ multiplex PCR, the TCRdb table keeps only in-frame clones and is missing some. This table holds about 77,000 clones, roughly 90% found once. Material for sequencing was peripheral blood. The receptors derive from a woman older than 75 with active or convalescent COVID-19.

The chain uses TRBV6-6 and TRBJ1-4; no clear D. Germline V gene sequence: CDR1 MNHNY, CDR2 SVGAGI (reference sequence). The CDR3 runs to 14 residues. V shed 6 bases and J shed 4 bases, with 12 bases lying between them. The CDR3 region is CASRHGGFNEKLFF. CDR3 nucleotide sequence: TGTGCCAGCAGACACGGCGGATTTAATGAAAAACTGTTTTTT.

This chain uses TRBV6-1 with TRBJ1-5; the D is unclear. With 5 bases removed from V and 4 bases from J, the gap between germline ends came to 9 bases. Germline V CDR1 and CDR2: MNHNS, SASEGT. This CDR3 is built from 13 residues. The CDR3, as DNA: TGTGCCAGCAGTTATATAGTTAATCAGCCCCAGCATTTT. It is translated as CASSYIVNQPQHF.

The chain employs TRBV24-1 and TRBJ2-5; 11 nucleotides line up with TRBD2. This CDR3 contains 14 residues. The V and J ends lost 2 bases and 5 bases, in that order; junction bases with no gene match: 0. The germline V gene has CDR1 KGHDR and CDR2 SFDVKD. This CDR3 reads CATSDWTSGETQYF. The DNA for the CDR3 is TGTGCCACCAGTGATTGGACTAGCGGGGAGACCCAGTACTTC.

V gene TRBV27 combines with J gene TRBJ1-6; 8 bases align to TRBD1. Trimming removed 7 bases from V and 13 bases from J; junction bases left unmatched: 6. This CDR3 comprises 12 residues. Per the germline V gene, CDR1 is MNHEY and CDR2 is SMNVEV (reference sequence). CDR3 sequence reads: CASTRTGRPLHF. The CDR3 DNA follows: TGTGCCAGCACTAGGACAGGGCGGCCCCTCCACTTT.

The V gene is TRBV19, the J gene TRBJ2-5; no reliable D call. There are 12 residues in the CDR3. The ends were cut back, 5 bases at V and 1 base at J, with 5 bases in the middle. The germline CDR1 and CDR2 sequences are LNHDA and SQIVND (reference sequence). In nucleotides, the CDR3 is TGTGCCAGTAGTTCCCTCCAAGAGACCCAGTACTTC. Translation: CASSSLQETQYF.

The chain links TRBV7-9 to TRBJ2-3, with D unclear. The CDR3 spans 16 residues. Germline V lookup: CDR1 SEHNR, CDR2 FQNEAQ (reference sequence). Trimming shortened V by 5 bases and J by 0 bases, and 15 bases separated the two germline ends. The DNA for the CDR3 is TGTGCCAGCAGCCCCGGGTATAGAGATAGCACAGATACGCAGTATTTT. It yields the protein CASSPGYRDSTDTQYF.

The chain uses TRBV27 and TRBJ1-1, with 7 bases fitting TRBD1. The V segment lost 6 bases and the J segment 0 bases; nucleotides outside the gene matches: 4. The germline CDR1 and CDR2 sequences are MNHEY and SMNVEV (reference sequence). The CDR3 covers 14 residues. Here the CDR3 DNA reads TGTGCCAGCAGGAGTCAGGGGGTGAACACTGAAGCTTTCTTT. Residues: CASRSQGVNTEAFF.

In DNA, the CDR3 is TGTGCCAGCAGCGCCTGGGACAGGGCAACCGGGGAGCTGTTTTTT. Encoded protein: CASSAWDRATGELFF. V and J are TRBV9 and TRBJ2-2, with TRBD1 matching 9 bases. The CDR3 totals 15 residues. From germline, CDR1 is SGDLS and CDR2 YYNGEE. Germline trimming cut 3 bases from V and 5 bases from J; bases unmatched to any gene: 5.

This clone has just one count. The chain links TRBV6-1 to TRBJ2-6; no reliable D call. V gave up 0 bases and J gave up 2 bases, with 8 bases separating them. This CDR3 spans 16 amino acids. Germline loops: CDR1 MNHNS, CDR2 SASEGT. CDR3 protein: CASSEAQATGANVLTF. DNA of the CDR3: TGTGCCAGCAGTGAAGCCCAAGCCACTGGGGCCAACGTCCTGACTTTC.

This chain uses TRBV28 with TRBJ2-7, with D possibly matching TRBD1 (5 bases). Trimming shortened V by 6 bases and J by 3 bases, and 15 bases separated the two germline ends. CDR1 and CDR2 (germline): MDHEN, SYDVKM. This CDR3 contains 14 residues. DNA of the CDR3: TGTGCCAGCAGAACAGGAGACATCAGCTACGAGCAGTACTTC. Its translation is CASRTGDISYEQYF.

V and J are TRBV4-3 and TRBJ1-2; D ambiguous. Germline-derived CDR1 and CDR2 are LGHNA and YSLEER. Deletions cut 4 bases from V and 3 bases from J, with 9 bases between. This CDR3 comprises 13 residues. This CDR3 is CASSLEGDYGYTF. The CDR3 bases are TGCGCCAGCAGCCTGGAGGGAGACTATGGCTACACCTTC.

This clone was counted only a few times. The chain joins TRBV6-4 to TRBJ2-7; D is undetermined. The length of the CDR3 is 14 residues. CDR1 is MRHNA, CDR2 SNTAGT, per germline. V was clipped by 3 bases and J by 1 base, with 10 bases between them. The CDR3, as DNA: TGTGCCAGCAGTGAGATCACGAGATCCTACGAGCAGTACTTC. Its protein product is CASSEITRSYEQYF.

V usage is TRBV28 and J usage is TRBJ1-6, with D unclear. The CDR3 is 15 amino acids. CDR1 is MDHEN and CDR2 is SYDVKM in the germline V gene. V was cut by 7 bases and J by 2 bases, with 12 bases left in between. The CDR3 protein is CASTPGGPYNSPLHF. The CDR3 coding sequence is TGTGCCAGCACCCCCGGCGGGCCCTATAATTCACCCCTCCACTTT. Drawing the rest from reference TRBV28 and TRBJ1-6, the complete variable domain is DVKVTQSSRYLVKRTGEKVFLECVQDMDHENMFWYRQDPGLGLRLIYFSYDVKMKEKGDIPEGYSVSREKKERFSLILESASTNQTSMYLCASTPGGPYNSPLHFGNGTRLTVT.

The CDR3 protein is CASSQETGPPSYEQYF. Here the CDR3 DNA reads TGCGCCAGCAGCCAGGAAACAGGGCCCCCCTCCTACGAGCAGTACTTC. The chain links TRBV4-1 to TRBJ2-7; perhaps TRBD1 as D (6 bases). Trimming left V 3 bases short and J 0 bases short, with 15 bases between. Germline CDR1 MGHRA, CDR2 YSYEKL. This CDR3 is 16 amino acids long.

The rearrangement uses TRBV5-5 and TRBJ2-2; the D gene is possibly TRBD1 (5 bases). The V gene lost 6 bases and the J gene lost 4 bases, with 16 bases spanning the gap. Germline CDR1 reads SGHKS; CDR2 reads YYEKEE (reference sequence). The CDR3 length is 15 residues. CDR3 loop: CASTSYPRGTGELFF. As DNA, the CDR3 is TGTGCCAGCACCTCGTATCCTAGGGGCACCGGGGAGCTGTTTTTT.

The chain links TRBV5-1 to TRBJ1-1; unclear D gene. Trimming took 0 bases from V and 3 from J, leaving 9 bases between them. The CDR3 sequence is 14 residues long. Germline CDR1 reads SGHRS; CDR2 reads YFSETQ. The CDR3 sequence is CASSLVGLDTEAFF. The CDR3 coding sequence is TGCGCCAGCAGCTTGGTTGGCCTGGACACTGAAGCTTTCTTT.

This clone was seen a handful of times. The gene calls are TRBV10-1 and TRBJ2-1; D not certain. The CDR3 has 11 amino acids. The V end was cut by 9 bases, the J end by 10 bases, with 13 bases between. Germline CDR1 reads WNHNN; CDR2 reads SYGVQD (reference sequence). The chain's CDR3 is CARNLTNEQFF. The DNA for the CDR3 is TGCGCCAGAAATCTCACTAACGAGCAGTTCTTC.

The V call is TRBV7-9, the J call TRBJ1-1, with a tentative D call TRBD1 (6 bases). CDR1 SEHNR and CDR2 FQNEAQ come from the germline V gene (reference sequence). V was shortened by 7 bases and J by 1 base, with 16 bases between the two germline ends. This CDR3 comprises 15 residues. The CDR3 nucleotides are TGTGCCAGCATTAACAAGGGGGTATCGAACACTGAAGCTTTCTTT. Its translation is CASINKGVSNTEAFF.

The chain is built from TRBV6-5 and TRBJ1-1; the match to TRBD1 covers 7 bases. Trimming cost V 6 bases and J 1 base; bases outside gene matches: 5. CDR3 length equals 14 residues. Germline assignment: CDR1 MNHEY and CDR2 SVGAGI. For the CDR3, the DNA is TGTGCCAGCAGGGGGGCAGGGGGGAACACTGAAGCTTTCTTT. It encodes CASRGAGGNTEAFF.

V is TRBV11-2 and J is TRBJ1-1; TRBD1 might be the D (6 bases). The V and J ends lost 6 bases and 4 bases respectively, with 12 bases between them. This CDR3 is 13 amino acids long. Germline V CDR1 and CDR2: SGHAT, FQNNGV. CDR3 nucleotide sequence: TGTGCCAGCAGGTATACAGGGCTCACTGAAGCTTTCTTT. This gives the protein CASRYTGLTEAFF.